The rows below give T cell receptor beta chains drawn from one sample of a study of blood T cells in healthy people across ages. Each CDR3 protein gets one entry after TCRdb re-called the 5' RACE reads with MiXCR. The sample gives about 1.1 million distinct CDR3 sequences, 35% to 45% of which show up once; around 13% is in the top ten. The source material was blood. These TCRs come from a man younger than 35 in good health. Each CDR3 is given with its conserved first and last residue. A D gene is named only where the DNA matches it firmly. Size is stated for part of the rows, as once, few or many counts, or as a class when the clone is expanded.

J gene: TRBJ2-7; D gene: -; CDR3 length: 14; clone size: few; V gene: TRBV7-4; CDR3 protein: CASSLPGQTYEQYF; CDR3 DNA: TGTGCCAGCAGCCTGCCAGGACAAACCTACGAGCAGTACTTC
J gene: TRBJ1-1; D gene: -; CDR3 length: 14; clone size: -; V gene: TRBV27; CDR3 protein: CASRRAGPNTEAFF; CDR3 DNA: TGTGCCAGCAGGAGGGCAGGGCCGAACACTGAAGCTTTCTTT
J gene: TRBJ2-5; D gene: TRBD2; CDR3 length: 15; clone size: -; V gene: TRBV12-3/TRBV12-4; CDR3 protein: CTSSPRGGPIEAQYF; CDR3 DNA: TGTACCAGCAGTCCCCGCGGGGGGCCAATAGAGGCCCAGTACTTC
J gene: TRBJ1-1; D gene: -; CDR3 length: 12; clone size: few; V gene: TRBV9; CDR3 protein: CASSVEQTEAFF; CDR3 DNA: TGTGCCAGCAGCGTAGAGCAGACTGAAGCTTTCTTT
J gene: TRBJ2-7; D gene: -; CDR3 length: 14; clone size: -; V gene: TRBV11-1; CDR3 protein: CASSLELSGDEQYF; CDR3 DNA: TGTGCCAGCAGCTTAGAGTTAAGCGGCGACGAGCAGTACTTC
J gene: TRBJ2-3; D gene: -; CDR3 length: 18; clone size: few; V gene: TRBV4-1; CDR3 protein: CASSQDRRGRFRTDTQYF; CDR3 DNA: TGCGCCAGCAGCCAAGATAGGAGGGGGCGATTTCGCACAGATACGCAGTATTTT
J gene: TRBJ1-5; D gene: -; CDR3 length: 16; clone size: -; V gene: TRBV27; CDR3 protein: CASSLSLVAGNQPQHF; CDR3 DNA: TGTGCCAGCAGTTTATCGTTAGTTGCAGGCAATCAGCCCCAGCATTTT
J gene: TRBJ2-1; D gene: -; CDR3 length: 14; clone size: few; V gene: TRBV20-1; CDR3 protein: CSASSPGNNNEQFF; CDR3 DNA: TGCAGTGCTAGTTCGCCGGGGAACAACAATGAGCAGTTCTTC
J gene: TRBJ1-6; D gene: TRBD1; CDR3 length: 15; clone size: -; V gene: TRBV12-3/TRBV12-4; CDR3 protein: CACSLLGQGDSPLHF; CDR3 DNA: TGTGCCTGCAGTTTGCTCGGACAGGGTGACTCACCCCTCCACTTT
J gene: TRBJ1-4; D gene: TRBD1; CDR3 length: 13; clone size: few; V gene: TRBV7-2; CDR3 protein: CASSSGGNEKLFF; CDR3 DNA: TGTGCCAGCAGCTCAGGGGGAAACGAAAAACTGTTTTTT
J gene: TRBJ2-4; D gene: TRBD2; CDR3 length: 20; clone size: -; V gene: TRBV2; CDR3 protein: CASSEALGGERGLAKNIQYF; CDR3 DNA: TGTGCCAGCAGTGAAGCCCTGGGGGGGGAGCGGGGACTAGCCAAAAACATTCAGTACTTC
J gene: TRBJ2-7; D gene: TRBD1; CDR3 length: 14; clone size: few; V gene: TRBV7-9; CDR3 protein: CASSLGGQFYEQYF; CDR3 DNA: TGTGCCAGCAGCTTAGGGGGACAGTTCTACGAGCAGTACTTC
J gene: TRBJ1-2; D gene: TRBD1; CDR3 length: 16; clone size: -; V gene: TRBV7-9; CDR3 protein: CASSYPGGSANYGYTF; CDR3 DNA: TGTGCCAGCAGCTACCCAGGGGGCTCAGCTAACTATGGCTACACCTTC
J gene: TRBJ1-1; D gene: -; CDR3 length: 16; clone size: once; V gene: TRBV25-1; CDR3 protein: CASSAPGRGVSTEAFF; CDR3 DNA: TGTGCCAGCAGTGCTCCAGGGAGAGGAGTTTCCACTGAAGCTTTCTTT
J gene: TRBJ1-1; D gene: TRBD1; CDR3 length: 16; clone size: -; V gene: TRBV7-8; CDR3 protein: CASSPRRDRAGTEAFF; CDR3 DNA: TGTGCCAGCAGCCCCCGAAGGGACAGGGCGGGCACTGAAGCTTTCTTT
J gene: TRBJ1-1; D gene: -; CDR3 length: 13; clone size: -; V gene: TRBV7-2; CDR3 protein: CASSFSMNTVAFF; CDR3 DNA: TGTGCCAGCAGCTTCTCAATGAACACTGTAGCTTTCTTT
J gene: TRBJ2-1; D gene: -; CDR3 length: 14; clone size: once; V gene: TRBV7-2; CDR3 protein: CASSLGGKVNEQFF; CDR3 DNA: TGTGCCAGCAGCTTAGGGGGGAAGGTCAATGAGCAGTTCTTC
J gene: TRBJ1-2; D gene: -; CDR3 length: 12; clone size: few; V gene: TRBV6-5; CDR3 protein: CASRDQTATYTF; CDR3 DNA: TGTGCCAGCAGAGACCAGACAGCGACCTACACCTTC
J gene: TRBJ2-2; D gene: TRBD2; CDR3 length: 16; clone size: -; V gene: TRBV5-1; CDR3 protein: CASSLTAGSNTGELFF; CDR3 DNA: TGCGCCAGCAGCTTGACAGCGGGGAGTAACACCGGGGAGCTGTTTTTT
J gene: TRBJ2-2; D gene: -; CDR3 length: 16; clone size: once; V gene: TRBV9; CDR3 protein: CASSAPDLGLPGELFF; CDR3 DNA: TGTGCCAGCAGCGCCCCAGATCTAGGTCTACCCGGGGAGCTGTTTTTT
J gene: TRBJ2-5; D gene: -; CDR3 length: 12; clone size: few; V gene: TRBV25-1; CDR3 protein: CASSAPRGTQYF; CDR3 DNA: TGTGCCAGCAGTGCACCCAGGGGGACCCAGTACTTC
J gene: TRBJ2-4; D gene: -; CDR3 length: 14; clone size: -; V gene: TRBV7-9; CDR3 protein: CASSLAGPGNIQYF; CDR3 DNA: TGTGCCAGCAGCTTAGCGGGGCCCGGAAACATTCAGTACTTC
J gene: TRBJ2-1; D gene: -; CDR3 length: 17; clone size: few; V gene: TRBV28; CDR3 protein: CASSRGTAKSSYNEQFF; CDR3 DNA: TGTGCCAGCAGTCGAGGGACTGCCAAGAGCTCCTACAATGAGCAGTTCTTC
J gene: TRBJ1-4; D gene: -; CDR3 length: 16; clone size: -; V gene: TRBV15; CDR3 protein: CATSRDLSSRDEKLFF; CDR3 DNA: TGTGCCACCAGCAGAGATCTCTCCTCCAGGGATGAAAAACTGTTTTTT
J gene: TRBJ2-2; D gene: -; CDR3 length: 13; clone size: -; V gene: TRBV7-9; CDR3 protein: CASFGADTGELFF; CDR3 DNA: TGTGCCAGCTTCGGGGCCGACACCGGGGAGCTGTTTTTT
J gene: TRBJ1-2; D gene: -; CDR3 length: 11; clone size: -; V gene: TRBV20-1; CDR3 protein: CSAPDNYGYTF; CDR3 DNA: TGCAGTGCTCCAGATAACTATGGCTACACCTTC